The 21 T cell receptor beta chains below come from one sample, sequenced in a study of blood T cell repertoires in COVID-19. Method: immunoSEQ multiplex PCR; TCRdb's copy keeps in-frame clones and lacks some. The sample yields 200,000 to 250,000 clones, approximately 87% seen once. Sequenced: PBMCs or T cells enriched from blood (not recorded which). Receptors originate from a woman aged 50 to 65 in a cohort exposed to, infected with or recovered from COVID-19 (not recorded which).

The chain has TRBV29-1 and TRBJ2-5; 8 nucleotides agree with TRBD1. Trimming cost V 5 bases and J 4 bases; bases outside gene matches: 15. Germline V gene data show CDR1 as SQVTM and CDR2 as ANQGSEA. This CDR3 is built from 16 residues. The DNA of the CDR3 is TGCAGCGTTCTGCTCTTGGACAGGGCATCGGCAGAGACCCAGTACTTC. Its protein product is CSVLLLDRASAETQYF.

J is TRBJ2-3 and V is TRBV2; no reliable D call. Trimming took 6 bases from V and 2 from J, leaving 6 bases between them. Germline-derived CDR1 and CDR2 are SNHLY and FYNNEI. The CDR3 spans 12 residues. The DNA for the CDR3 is TGTGCCAGCAGCCCTACCACAGATACGCAGTATTTT. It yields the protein CASSPTTDTQYF. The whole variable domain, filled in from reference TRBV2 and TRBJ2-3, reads EPEVTQTPSHQVTQMGQEVILRCVPISNHLYFYWYRQILGQKVEFLVSFYNNEISEKSEIFDDQFSVERPDGSNFTLKIRSTKLEDSAMYFCASSPTTDTQYFGPGTRLTVL.

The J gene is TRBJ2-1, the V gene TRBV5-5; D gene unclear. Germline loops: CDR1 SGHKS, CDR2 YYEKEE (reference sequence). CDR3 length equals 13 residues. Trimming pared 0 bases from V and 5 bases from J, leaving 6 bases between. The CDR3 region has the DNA TGTGCCAGCAGCTTGGGCAGGAACAATGAGCAGTTCTTC. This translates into CASSLGRNNEQFF. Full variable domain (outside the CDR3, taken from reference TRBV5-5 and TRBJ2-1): DAGVTQSPTHLIKTRGQQVTLRCSPISGHKSVSWYQQVLGQGPQFIFQYYEKEERGRGNFPDRFSARQFPNYSSELNVNALLLGDSALYLCASSLGRNNEQFFGPGTRLTVL.

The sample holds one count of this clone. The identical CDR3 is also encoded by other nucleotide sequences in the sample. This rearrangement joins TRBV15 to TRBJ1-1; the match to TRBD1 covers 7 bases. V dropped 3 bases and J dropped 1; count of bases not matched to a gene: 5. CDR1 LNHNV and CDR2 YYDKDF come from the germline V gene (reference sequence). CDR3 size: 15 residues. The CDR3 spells CATSRDRTGNTEAFF. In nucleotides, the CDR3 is TGTGCCACCAGCAGGGACCGGACAGGGAACACTGAAGCTTTCTTT.

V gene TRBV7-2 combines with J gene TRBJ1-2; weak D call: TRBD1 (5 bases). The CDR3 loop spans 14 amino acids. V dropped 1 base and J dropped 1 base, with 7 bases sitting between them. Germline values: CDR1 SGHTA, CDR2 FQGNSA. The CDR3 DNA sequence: TGTGCCAGCAGCTTAGGACAGCTTAACTATGGCTACACCTTC. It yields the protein CASSLGQLNYGYTF.

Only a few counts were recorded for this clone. CDR3 protein: CSVLDGVSNQPQHF. The CDR3 region has the DNA TGCAGCGTCCTAGACGGGGTTAGCAATCAGCCCCAGCATTTT. The chain links TRBV29-1 to TRBJ1-5, with unresolved D. From germline, CDR1 is SQVTM and CDR2 ANQGSEA. The V and J ends lost 6 bases and 0 bases respectively, with 12 bases between them. The CDR3 has 14 residues.

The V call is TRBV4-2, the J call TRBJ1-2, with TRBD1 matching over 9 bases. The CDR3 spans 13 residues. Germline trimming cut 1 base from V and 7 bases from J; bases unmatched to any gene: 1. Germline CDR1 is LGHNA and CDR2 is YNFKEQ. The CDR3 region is CASSQGTGAGYTF. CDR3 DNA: TGTGCCAGCAGCCAAGGGACAGGGGCTGGCTACACCTTC.

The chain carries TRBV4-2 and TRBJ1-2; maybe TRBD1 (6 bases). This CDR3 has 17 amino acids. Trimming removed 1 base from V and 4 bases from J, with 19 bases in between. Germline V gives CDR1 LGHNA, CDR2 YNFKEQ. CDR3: CASSQVRVRTVTYGYTF. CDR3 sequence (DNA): TGTGCCAGCAGCCAAGTTCGTGTACGGACAGTAACCTATGGCTACACCTTC.

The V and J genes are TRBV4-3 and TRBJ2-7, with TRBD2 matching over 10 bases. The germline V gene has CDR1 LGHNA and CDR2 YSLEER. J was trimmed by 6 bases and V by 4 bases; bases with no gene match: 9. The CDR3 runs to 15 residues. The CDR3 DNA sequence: TGCGCCAGCAGCCTCATAGCGGGGGGCTACTCCGAGCAGTACTTC. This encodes CASSLIAGGYSEQYF.

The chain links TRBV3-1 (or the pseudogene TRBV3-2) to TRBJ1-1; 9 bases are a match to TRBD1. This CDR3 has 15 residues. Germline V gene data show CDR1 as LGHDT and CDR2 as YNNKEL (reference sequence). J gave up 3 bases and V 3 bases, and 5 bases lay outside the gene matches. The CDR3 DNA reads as TGTGCCAGCAGCCACACGGGACAGGGACACACTGAAGCTTTCTTT. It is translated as CASSHTGQGHTEAFF.

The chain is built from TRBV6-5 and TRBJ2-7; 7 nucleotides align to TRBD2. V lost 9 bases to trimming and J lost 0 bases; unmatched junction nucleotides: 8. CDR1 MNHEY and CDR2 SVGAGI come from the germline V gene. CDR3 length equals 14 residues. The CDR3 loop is CASGVGGGSYEQYF. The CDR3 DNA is TGTGCCAGTGGAGTGGGGGGGGGCTCCTACGAGCAGTACTTC.

CDR3 nucleotides: TGTGCCAGCTCACCACGACAGGACACCGGGGAGCTGTTTTTT. Translated: CASSPRQDTGELFF. The chain is built from TRBV18 and TRBJ2-2; D is perhaps TRBD1 (6 bases). The CDR3 is made up of 14 amino acids. From germline, CDR1 is KGHSH and CDR2 LQKENI. V lost 1 base and J 3 bases, leaving 6 bases between the germline ends.

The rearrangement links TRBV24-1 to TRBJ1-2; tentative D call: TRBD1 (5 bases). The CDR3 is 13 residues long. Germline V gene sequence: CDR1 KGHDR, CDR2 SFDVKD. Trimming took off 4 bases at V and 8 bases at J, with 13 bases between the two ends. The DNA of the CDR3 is TGTGCCACCAGTGAAGGGCAGGGCCTGGGCTACACCTTC. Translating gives CATSEGQGLGYTF.

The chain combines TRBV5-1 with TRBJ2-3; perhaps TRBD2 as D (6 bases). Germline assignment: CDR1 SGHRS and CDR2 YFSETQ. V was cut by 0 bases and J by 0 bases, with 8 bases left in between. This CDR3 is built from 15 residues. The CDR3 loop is CASSLDGTSTDTQYF. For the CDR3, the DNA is TGCGCCAGCAGCTTGGACGGGACTAGCACAGATACGCAGTATTTT.

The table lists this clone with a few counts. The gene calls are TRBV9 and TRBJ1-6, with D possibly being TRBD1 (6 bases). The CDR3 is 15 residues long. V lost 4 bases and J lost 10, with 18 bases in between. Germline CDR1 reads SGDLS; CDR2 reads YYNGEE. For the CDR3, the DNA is TGTGCCAGCAGCTCAAGGTCAGGGGATCAATCACCCCTCCACTTT. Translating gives CASSSRSGDQSPLHF.

Here the CDR3 reads CASRSAAPTPAFF. DNA for the CDR3: TGTGCCAGCAGATCCGCGGCGCCTACCCCAGCTTTCTTT. The rearrangement links TRBV28 to TRBJ1-1, with D unresolved. CDR1 and CDR2 from the germline V gene are MDHEN and SYDVKM. V shed 6 bases and J shed 10 bases, with 18 bases lying between them. The CDR3 consists of 13 residues.

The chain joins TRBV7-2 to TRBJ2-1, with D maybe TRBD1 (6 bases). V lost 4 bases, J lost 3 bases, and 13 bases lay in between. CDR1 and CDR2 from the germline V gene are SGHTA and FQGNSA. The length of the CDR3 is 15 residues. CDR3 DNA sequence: TGTGCCAGCAGCTGGGACACGGAAAACTACAATGAGCAGTTCTTC. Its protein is CASSWDTENYNEQFF.

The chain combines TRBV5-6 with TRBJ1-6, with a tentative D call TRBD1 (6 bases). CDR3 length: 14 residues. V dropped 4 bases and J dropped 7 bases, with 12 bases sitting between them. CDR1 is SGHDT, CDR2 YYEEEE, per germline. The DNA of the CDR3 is TGTGCCAGCAGCCGTGGACAGCACAATTCACCCCTCCACTTT. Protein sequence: CASSRGQHNSPLHF.

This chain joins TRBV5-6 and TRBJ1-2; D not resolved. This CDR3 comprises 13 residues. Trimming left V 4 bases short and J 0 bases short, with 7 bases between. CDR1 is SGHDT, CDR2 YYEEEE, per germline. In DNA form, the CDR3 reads TGTGCCAGCAGCCCTTCAGCTAACTATGGCTACACCTTC. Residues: CASSPSANYGYTF.

The CDR3 coding sequence is TGTGCCAGCAGCTTGAGGGGGCGCAACTCTGGAAACACCATATATTTT. As protein: CASSLRGRNSGNTIYF. The chain employs TRBV5-4 and TRBJ1-3; the match to TRBD1 covers 7 bases. CDR3 length equals 16 residues. The V gene's germline CDR1 is SGHNT and CDR2 YYREEE (reference sequence). With V trimmed by 1 base and J by 0 bases, 4 bases remained unmatched.

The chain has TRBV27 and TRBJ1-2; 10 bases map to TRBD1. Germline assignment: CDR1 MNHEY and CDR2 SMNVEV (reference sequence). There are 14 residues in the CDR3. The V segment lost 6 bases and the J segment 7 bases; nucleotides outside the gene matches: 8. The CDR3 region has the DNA TGTGCCAGCAGCCCCAGGACAGGGGGGGGTGGCTACACCTTC. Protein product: CASSPRTGGGGYTF.